This TCR beta chain was observed in a study of glioma-infiltrating T cells. Study results and limitations: Very few CDR3 sequences were shared between tissue and blood. Gliomas, especially low-grade, showed above-expected tissue-blood divergence; non-neoplastic patients showed below.

This CDR3 is 14 amino acids long. Trimming took 7 bases from V and 6 from J, leaving 16 bases between them. Looked up from germline, CDR1 is MNHNS and CDR2 is SASEGT. TCR alpha and beta CDR3 regions were amplified from RNA using iRepertoire nested multiplex PCR. For one-step reverse transcription and amplification, about 90-450 ng of tissue mRNA or PBMC total RNA was used. Using its own MiXCR run on the multiplex PCR reads, TCRdb lists one record per CDR3 protein. Counted here are approximately 140,000 distinct CDR3 sequences, around a quarter occurring once; the ten biggest clones make up around a quarter. This clonotype showed up many times. Its antigen is currently unknown.

Material for sequencing was glioma tissue, nonneoplastic brain tissue, or PBMCs (not recorded which). This clonotype was obtained from a human donor with low-grade glioma or glioblastoma, undergoing nonglioma brain surgery, or in good health (not recorded which). The J gene is TRBJ2-1, the V gene TRBV6-1; possibly TRBD1 or TRBD2 for D (5 bases each). The CDR3 protein is CASNRGRDLNEQFF. In DNA form, the CDR3 reads TGTGCCAGCAATCGGGGCCGAGATCTCAATGAGCAGTTCTTC.